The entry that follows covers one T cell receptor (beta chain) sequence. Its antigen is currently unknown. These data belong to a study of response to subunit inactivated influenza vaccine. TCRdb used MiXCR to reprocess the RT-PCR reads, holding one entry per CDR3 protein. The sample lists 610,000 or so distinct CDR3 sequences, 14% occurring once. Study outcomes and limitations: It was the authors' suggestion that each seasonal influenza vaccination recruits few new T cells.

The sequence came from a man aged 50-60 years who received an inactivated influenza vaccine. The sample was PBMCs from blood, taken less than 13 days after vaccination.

CDR3 amino acids: CSVPRGYNEQFF. The CDR3 DNA reads as TGCAGCGTTCCCCGGGGGTACAATGAGCAGTTCTTC. The chain couples TRBV29-1 to TRBJ2-1, with D possibly matching TRBD2 (6 bases). Between the trimmed V and J ends, which lost 5 bases and 4 bases, there was a span of 9 bases. The CDR3 is 12 amino acids. Germline CDR1 SQVTM, CDR2 ANQGSEA.